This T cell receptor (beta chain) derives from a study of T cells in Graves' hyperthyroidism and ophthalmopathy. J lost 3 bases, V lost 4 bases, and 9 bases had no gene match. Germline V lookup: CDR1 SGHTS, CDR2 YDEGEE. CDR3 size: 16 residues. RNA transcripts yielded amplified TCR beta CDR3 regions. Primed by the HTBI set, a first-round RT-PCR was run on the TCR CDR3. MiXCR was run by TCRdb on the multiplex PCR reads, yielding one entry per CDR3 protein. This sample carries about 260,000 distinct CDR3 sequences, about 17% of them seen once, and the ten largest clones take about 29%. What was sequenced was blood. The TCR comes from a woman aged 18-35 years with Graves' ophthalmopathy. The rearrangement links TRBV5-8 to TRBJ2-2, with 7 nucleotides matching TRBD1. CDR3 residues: CASSDPGTADTGELFF. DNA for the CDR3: TGTGCCAGCAGCGACCCCGGGACAGCCGACACCGGGGAGCTGTTTTTT.